The following is a T cell receptor (beta chain) sequence with its context. This entry is derived from a study of identical twins. The V gene lost 5 bases and the J gene lost 5 bases, with 15 bases spanning the gap. CDR3 size: 14 residues. A single record per CDR3 protein comes from TCRdb applying MiXCR to the 5' RACE reads. The sample has 500,000 to 550,000 distinct CDR3 sequences, about 20% seen once. These data also featured in a second study, about yellow fever vaccine responses in identical twins. That paper notes: In identical twins, vaccine T cell responses appeared partly shared and partly individual.

The V gene is TRBV12-3 or TRBV12-4, the J gene TRBJ2-5; possibly TRBD2 for D (5 bases). This sequence was found in a woman aged 18-29 years in good health. Sequencing was performed on CD4+ T cells sorted from blood. The CDR3 is CASSTMDFGETQYF. The CDR3 DNA follows: TGTGCCAGCAGTACTATGGACTTTGGGGAGACCCAGTACTTC.